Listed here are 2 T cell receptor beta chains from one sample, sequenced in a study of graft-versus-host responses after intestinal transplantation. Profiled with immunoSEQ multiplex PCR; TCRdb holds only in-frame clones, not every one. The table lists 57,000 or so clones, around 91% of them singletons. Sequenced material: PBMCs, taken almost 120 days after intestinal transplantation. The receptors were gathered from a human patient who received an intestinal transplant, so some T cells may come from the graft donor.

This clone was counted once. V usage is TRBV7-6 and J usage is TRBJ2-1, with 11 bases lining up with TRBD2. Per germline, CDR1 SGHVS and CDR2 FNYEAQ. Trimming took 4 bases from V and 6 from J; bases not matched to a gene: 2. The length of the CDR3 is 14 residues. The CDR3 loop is CASSSTSGINEQFF. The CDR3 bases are TGTGCCAGCAGCTCGACTAGCGGGATCAATGAGCAGTTCTTC.

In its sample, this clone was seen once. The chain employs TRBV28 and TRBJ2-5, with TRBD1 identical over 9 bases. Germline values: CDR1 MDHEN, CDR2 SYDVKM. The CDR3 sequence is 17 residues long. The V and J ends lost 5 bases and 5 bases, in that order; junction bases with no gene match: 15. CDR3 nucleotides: TGTGCCAGCAGTCCCCTGTTCGACAGGGGGGCAGGGGAGACCCAGTACTTC. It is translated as CASSPLFDRGAGETQYF.